The rows below give T cell receptor beta chains drawn from one sample of a study of control samples from healthy donors and cancer patients. TCRdb's table, derived via immunoSEQ multiplex PCR, lists solely in-frame clones and lacks some. The sample consists of about 79,000 clones, over 85% of them appearing once. The material sequenced was PBMCs. These receptors were obtained from a woman aged 40 to 55 with lung cancer. The CDR3 runs from the conserved cysteine through the conserved F or W. A D gene is named only where the DNA matches it firmly. Rows give clone size only sometimes, using once, few, many, or a class for an expanded clone.

j_call | clone_size | d_call | v_call | cdr3_nt | cdr3_aa
TRBJ1-5 | once | - | TRBV28 | TGTGCCAGCAGTTTAACTAAACAGAGCAATCAGCCCCAGCATTTT | CASSLTKQSNQPQHF
TRBJ1-6 | - | - | TRBV30 | TGTGCCTGGAGTGTAACCGACAGAAATTCACCCCTCCACTTT | CAWSVTDRNSPLHF
TRBJ1-6 | - | - | TRBV5-4 | TGTGCCAGCAGCTTAGGTCAGGGATTTAATTCACCCCTCCACTTT | CASSLGQGFNSPLHF
TRBJ2-2 | - | - | TRBV9 | TGTGCCAGCAGCGTAGCAGGGGGGCACACCGGGGAGCTGTTTTTT | CASSVAGGHTGELFF
TRBJ2-2 | - | - | TRBV7-9 | TGTGCCAGCCTCTCGGTTACCGGGGAGCTGTTTTTT | CASLSVTGELFF
TRBJ2-3 | - | - | TRBV7-9 | TGTGCCAGCCTTCCCCGCGGGGAGACAGATACGCAGTATTTT | CASLPRGETDTQYF
TRBJ2-7 | few | TRBD1 | TRBV2 | TGTGCCAGCAGTGAAGCCATTGGACAGGGCTACGAGCAGTACTTC | CASSEAIGQGYEQYF
TRBJ1-1 | - | TRBD1 | TRBV11-2 | TGTGCCAGCAGCCCCCCGGGACAGGGGAACACTGAAGCTTTCTTT | CASSPPGQGNTEAFF
TRBJ2-3 | once | TRBD2 | TRBV10-3 | TGTGCCATCAGTGAGTCGACTAGCGGGGTTGATACGCAGTATTTT | CAISESTSGVDTQYF
TRBJ2-7 | few | TRBD1 | TRBV5-1 | TGCGCCAGCAGCATCGGACAGGGGTCCGACGAGCAGTACTTC | CASSIGQGSDEQYF
TRBJ1-3 | - | - | TRBV5-4 | TGTGCCAGCAGCTTGACAGCGACTGATGGAAACACCATATATTTT | CASSLTATDGNTIYF
TRBJ1-4 | - | - | TRBV7-2 | TGTGCCAGCAGCTTAGAACCGGGTGAAAAACTGTTTTTT | CASSLEPGEKLFF
TRBJ2-1 | - | TRBD1 | TRBV19 | TGTGCCAGTAGTATAGATCGATACAGGGGTTTGGGCAATGAGCAGTTCTTC | CASSIDRYRGLGNEQFF
TRBJ1-3 | - | TRBD1 | TRBV15 | TGTGCCACCAGCAGAGAGGAGGGACAGGGAGGAAACACCATATATTTT | CATSREEGQGGNTIYF
TRBJ1-5 | - | - | TRBV19 | TGTGCCAGTAGTATTGGTACGGAATTCAATCAGCCCCAGCATTTT | CASSIGTEFNQPQHF
TRBJ1-6 | - | - | TRBV19 | TGTGCCAGTAGTATTAGTTTGTACGGGGATAATTCACCCCTCCACTTT | CASSISLYGDNSPLHF
TRBJ1-2 | - | - | TRBV6-6 | TGTGCCAGCAGTTACCCTGGTCTAAACTATGGCTACACCTTC | CASSYPGLNYGYTF
TRBJ2-7 | - | - | TRBV5-4 | TGTGCCAGCAGCTTTGGGGGTCACGAGCAGTACTTC | CASSFGGHEQYF
TRBJ2-7 | once | TRBD1 | TRBV19 | TGTGCCAGTAGTATAGTGTGGGACAGCCACTGCGAGCAGTACTTC | CASSIVWDSHCEQYF
TRBJ1-2 | - | - | TRBV14 | TGTGCCAGCAGCCAAGTAGGAGGGGTCGGCTACACCTTC | CASSQVGGVGYTF
TRBJ2-6 | few | - | TRBV28 | TGTGCCAGCAACACAGGGAAGCTTCCTGGGGCCAACGTCCTGACTTTC | CASNTGKLPGANVLTF
TRBJ2-1 | - | TRBD1 | TRBV18 | TGTGCCAGCTCACCACCGGACAGGGCCTACAATGAGCAGTTCTTC | CASSPPDRAYNEQFF
TRBJ2-5 | - | - | TRBV14 | TGTGCCAGCAGCCAAGATCGGACAGACTATCCCCGCCGGCAAGAGACCCAGTACTTC | CASSQDRTDYPRRQETQYF
TRBJ2-3 | - | - | TRBV3-1/TRBV3-2 | TGTGCCAGCAGCCAAGATTCCACACCAGATACGCAGTATTTT | CASSQDSTPDTQYF
TRBJ2-1 | - | - | TRBV11-3 | TGTGCCAGCAGCTTAGTTTATGGGCAGAATGAGCAGTTCTTC | CASSLVYGQNEQFF
TRBJ2-1 | - | - | TRBV3-1/TRBV3-2 | TGTGCCAGCAGCCACGGACAGAACTACGAGCAGTTCTTC | CASSHGQNYEQFF
TRBJ2-5 | - | - | TRBV5-6 | TGTGCCAGCAGCACCAGACTAGAGGATAGTTCAGTGACCCAGTACTTC | CASSTRLEDSSVTQYF
TRBJ1-2 | - | - | TRBV7-9 | TGTGCCAGCAGTCCTATAGAGGTCCGGGGCCGTGGCTACACCTTC | CASSPIEVRGRGYTF
TRBJ1-5 | - | TRBD1 | TRBV10-3 | TGTGCCATCAGTGAAGGGACAGGAGGGAGCAATCAGCCCCAGCATTTT | CAISEGTGGSNQPQHF
TRBJ2-7 | - | - | TRBV5-1 | TGCGCCAGCAGCGGGGAGGCGGGACACGAGCAGTACTTC | CASSGEAGHEQYF
TRBJ2-1 | few | TRBD2 | TRBV9 | TGTGCCAGCAGCCCCGGCAGCGGGGGAGATTACAATGAGCAGTTCTTC | CASSPGSGGDYNEQFF
TRBJ1-1 | - | TRBD1 | TRBV28 | TGTGCCAGCAGTCGGACAGGGAGGAACACTGAAGCTTTCTTT | CASSRTGRNTEAFF
TRBJ1-1 | - | - | TRBV7-3 | TGTGCCAGCAGCACTAGCGGGACCCCTCATATGTCTGAAGCTTTCTTT | CASSTSGTPHMSEAFF
TRBJ1-1 | - | - | TRBV3-1/TRBV3-2 | TGTGCCAGCAGCCAAAACACTGAAGCTTTCTTT | CASSQNTEAFF
TRBJ1-1 | - | - | TRBV2 | TGTGCCAGCAGTGAAAAAGGAGGGAACACTGAAGCTTTCTTT | CASSEKGGNTEAFF
TRBJ2-3 | - | - | TRBV6-6 | TGTGCCAGCAGTTACTCGACGGGGTTGGATACGCAGTATTTT | CASSYSTGLDTQYF
TRBJ1-6 | - | - | TRBV2 | TGTGCCAGCAGTGCAACAGGGTATAATTCACCCCTCCACTTT | CASSATGYNSPLHF
TRBJ2-3 | - | TRBD2 | TRBV19 | TGTGCCAGTACAAGACTAGCGGGGAGCACAGATACGCAGTATTTT | CASTRLAGSTDTQYF
TRBJ1-4 | once | TRBD1 | TRBV6-5 | TGTGCCACGGGACAGGTTACTCGGGAAAAACTGTTTTTT | CATGQVTREKLFF
TRBJ1-4 | - | - | TRBV28 | TGTGCCAGCAGTAAGACCAGACAGCTTGGGAATGAAAAACTGTTTTTT | CASSKTRQLGNEKLFF
TRBJ2-3 | - | - | TRBV6-5 | TGTGCCAGCAGTTACTCGGACGGGGGACCAGATACGCAGTATTTT | CASSYSDGGPDTQYF
TRBJ2-1 | - | TRBD1 | TRBV5-1 | TGCGCCAGCAGCCAAACAGGGGATGAGCAGTTCTTC | CASSQTGDEQFF
TRBJ1-1 | - | - | TRBV19 | TGTGCCAGTAGTATTTCAGGATGGGGCACTGAAGCTTTCTTT | CASSISGWGTEAFF
TRBJ2-6 | - | - | TRBV19 | TGTGCCAGTAGTATCGGGCAGGGTGGCGTCTCTGGGGCCAACGTCCTGACTTTC | CASSIGQGGVSGANVLTF
TRBJ1-2 | - | - | TRBV5-1 | TGCGCCAGCAGCTTGGAGGTGGGACCCGGTGGGGGCTACACCTTC | CASSLEVGPGGGYTF
TRBJ2-1 | - | - | TRBV5-1 | TGCGCCAGCAGCTCGGACCCGACCTACAATGAGCAGTTCTTC | CASSSDPTYNEQFF